The 21 T cell receptor beta chains given below trace back to one sample, sequenced in a study of blood T cell repertoires in COVID-19. Generated by immunoSEQ multiplex PCR, the TCRdb table keeps only in-frame clones and is missing some. The sample consists of more than 110,000 clones, about 81% of them appearing once. The sequencing sample was made of peripheral blood. These receptors came from a woman older than 75 with acute or convalescent COVID-19.

This clone was observed a handful of times. The chain has TRBV9 and TRBJ2-5; possible D gene TRBD2, 5 bases. Trimming took 3 bases from V and 9 from J, leaving 15 bases between them. The length of the CDR3 is 13 residues. Per the germline V gene, CDR1 is SGDLS and CDR2 is YYNGEE. DNA for the CDR3: TGTGCCAGCAGCGAAAGGACTGGGTCGGCCCAGTACTTC. This encodes CASSERTGSAQYF.

The chain uses TRBV7-7 and TRBJ2-5, with D possibly TRBD2 on 6 matching bases. V lost 5 bases and J 2 bases, leaving 15 bases between the germline ends. Germline CDR1 is SSHAT and CDR2 is FNYEAQ (reference sequence). This CDR3 region has 15 residues. The CDR3 nucleotides are TGTGCCAGCAGCCCTGGGGGGTCGCGGCAAGAGACCCAGTACTTC. This translates into CASSPGGSRQETQYF.

CDR3 nucleotide sequence: TGTGCCAGTAGTATCGACAGGGACAGCAATGAGCAGTTCTTC. Its protein is CASSIDRDSNEQFF. The V and J genes are TRBV19 and TRBJ2-1, with 7 bases aligning to TRBD1. Germline V CDR1 and CDR2: LNHDA, SQIVND (reference sequence). V shed 3 bases, J shed 6 bases, and the junction held 5 bases outside the gene matches. There are 14 residues in the CDR3.

The V and J genes are TRBV28 and TRBJ1-1; D not certain. Germline CDR1 and CDR2: MDHEN and SYDVKM. V shed 1 base and J shed 4 bases, with 7 bases lying between them. The CDR3 spans 13 residues. The CDR3 sequence is CASSLSVGTEAFF. CDR3 nucleotides: TGTGCCAGCAGTTTATCGGTTGGCACTGAAGCTTTCTTT. Variable domain in full (rest from reference TRBV28 and TRBJ1-1): DVKVTQSSRYLVKRTGEKVFLECVQDMDHENMFWYRQDPGLGLRLIYFSYDVKMKEKGDIPEGYSVSREKKERFSLILESASTNQTSMYLCASSLSVGTEAFFGQGTRLTVV.

V and J are TRBV28 and TRBJ2-2; D might be TRBD2 (5 bases). The CDR3 covers 15 residues. CDR1 is MDHEN, CDR2 SYDVKM, per germline. The V end lost 5 bases, the J end lost 9 bases, and 19 bases lay between the germline ends. As DNA, the CDR3 is TGTGCCAGCAGTCCCGACTATCTTAGTAGAAGGGAGCTGTTTTTT. This encodes CASSPDYLSRRELFF. Looking up the rest from reference TRBV28 and TRBJ2-2 gives the full variable domain: DVKVTQSSRYLVKRTGEKVFLECVQDMDHENMFWYRQDPGLGLRLIYFSYDVKMKEKGDIPEGYSVSREKKERFSLILESASTNQTSMYLCASSPDYLSRRELFFGEGSRLTVL.

The chain joins TRBV11-2 to TRBJ2-1; 11 nucleotides match TRBD1. CDR3 length: 11 amino acids. Germline values: CDR1 SGHAT, CDR2 FQNNGV. Trimming at V came to 5 bases and at J to 15 bases, leaving 3 bases not matched to a gene. DNA for the CDR3: TGTGCCAGCAGCCCGGGGACAGGGGGGTTCTTC. It encodes CASSPGTGGFF.

As for this clone: The junction does not match germline at one end; this may be a read error. The rearrangement links TRBV5-1 to TRBJ2-6; 12 bases line up with TRBD2. This CDR3 is 20 amino acids long. From germline, CDR1 is SGHRS and CDR2 YFSETQ. CDR3 sequence reads: CARSLKGLAGGLSGANVLTF. DNA for the CDR3: TGCGCCCGCAGCTTGAAAGGTCTAGCGGGGGGGCTGTCTGGGGCCAACGTCCTGACTTTC.

This clone was seen just once. The chain joins TRBV7-7 to TRBJ2-5; 11 bases agree with TRBD2. The CDR3 is 15 residues long. Germline V lookup: CDR1 SSHAT, CDR2 FNYEAQ (reference sequence). With V trimmed by 5 bases and J by 5 bases, 7 bases remained unmatched. The CDR3 DNA reads as TGTGCCAGCAGCCGGCGACTAGCGGGATCCGAGACCCAGTACTTC. It is translated as CASSRRLAGSETQYF.

The chain couples TRBV2 to TRBJ2-3; no firm D call. Trimming took 2 bases from V and 0 from J, leaving 15 bases between them. Germline CDR1 reads SNHLY; CDR2 reads FYNNEI. CDR3 length equals 17 residues. The CDR3: CASSENPIRVSTDTQYF. Written as DNA, the CDR3 is TGTGCCAGCAGTGAAAACCCCATTCGGGTTAGCACAGATACGCAGTATTTT. The variable domain in full, completed from reference TRBV2 and TRBJ2-3, reads EPEVTQTPSHQVTQMGQEVILRCVPISNHLYFYWYRQILGQKVEFLVSFYNNEISEKSEIFDDQFSVERPDGSNFTLKIRSTKLEDSAMYFCASSENPIRVSTDTQYFGPGTRLTVL.

The chain employs TRBV12-5 and TRBJ1-5; D is perhaps TRBD1 (6 bases). The V gene's germline CDR1 is LGHNT and CDR2 FRNRAP. Between the trimmed V and J ends, which lost 2 bases and 6 bases, there was a span of 14 bases. CDR3 length: 15 residues. The CDR3 DNA follows: TGTGCTAGTGGTTTGTGCTGGGGGCTCGGTCAGCCCCAGCATTTT. Amino acids: CASGLCWGLGQPQHF.

V and J are TRBV27 and TRBJ1-2, with 9 nucleotides matching TRBD1. Looked up from germline, CDR1 is MNHEY and CDR2 is SMNVEV (reference sequence). Trimming at V came to 5 bases and at J to 4 bases, leaving 14 bases not matched to a gene. This CDR3 spans 17 amino acids. The CDR3 DNA follows: TGTGCCAGCAGTCCCTCGGACAGGGGTATCATTGGCTATGGCTACACCTTC. As protein: CASSPSDRGIIGYGYTF.

V and J are TRBV27 and TRBJ2-5; D gene uncertain. V was pared by 6 bases and J by 5 bases, with 16 bases between. The CDR3 contains 14 residues. Per germline, CDR1 MNHEY and CDR2 SMNVEV (reference sequence). This chain's CDR3 is CASSLRLGAETQYF. The CDR3 DNA sequence: TGTGCCAGCAGCCTAAGGCTAGGCGCGGAGACCCAGTACTTC.

This clone was seen only once. The J gene is TRBJ2-1, the V gene TRBV11-2; 10 nucleotides align to TRBD2. The CDR3 is 16 residues long. V lost 2 bases to trimming and J lost 4 bases; unmatched junction nucleotides: 5. Looked up from germline, CDR1 is SGHAT and CDR2 is FQNNGV. As DNA, the CDR3 is TGTGCCAGCAGCTTAACTAGCGGGAATCGATACAATGAGCAGTTCTTC. Its protein product is CASSLTSGNRYNEQFF. The variable domain in full, with the rest retrieved from reference TRBV11-2 and TRBJ2-1, is EAGVAQSPRYKIIEKRQSVAFWCNPISGHATLYWYQQILGQGPKLLIQFQNNGVVDDSQLPKDRFSAERLKGVDSTLKIQPAKLEDSAVYLCASSLTSGNRYNEQFFGPGTRLTVL.

The J gene is TRBJ1-3, the V gene TRBV4-1; D is unresolved. Germline values: CDR1 MGHRA, CDR2 YSYEKL. The CDR3 contains 15 residues. Trimming cost V 4 bases and J 2 bases, with 12 bases left between them. The CDR3: CASSRGGNAGNTIYF. The CDR3 nucleotides are TGCGCCAGCAGCCGGGGAGGGAACGCTGGAAACACCATATATTTT.

The rearrangement uses TRBV28 and TRBJ1-2; no definite D call. Germline values: CDR1 MDHEN, CDR2 SYDVKM. Trimming left V 3 bases short and J 3 bases short, with 11 bases between. The CDR3 loop spans 14 amino acids. The CDR3, as DNA: TGTGCCAGCAGTTTTCCCAGCGCCGACTATGGCTACACCTTC. It specifies CASSFPSADYGYTF.

The chain combines TRBV24-1 with TRBJ2-3; possible D gene TRBD1, 6 bases. This CDR3 spans 12 amino acids. Trimming took 3 bases from V and 13 from J, leaving 13 bases between them. Germline V gene sequence: CDR1 KGHDR, CDR2 SFDVKD. For the CDR3, the DNA is TGTGCCACCAGTGATGGGGGCCCTTCCAAGTATTTT. It encodes CATSDGGPSKYF.

The rearrangement uses TRBV5-1 and TRBJ1-6, with 8 bases identical to TRBD1. From germline, CDR1 is SGHRS and CDR2 YFSETQ. V shed 7 bases, J shed 5 bases, and the junction held 5 bases outside the gene matches. The CDR3 is 14 residues long. The CDR3 nucleotides read TGCGCCAGCGCCCGGGACAGGAATAATTCACCCCTCCACTTT. As protein: CASARDRNNSPLHF. Full variable domain (missing parts from reference TRBV5-1 and TRBJ1-6): KAGVTQTPRYLIKTRGQQVTLSCSPISGHRSVSWYQQTPGQGLQFLFEYFSETQRNKGNFPGRFSGRQFSNSRSEMNVSTLELGDSALYLCASARDRNNSPLHFGNGTRLTVT.

This chain links TRBV6-6 with TRBJ2-2, with 7 bases lining up with TRBD1. The germline gives CDR1 MNHNY, CDR2 SVGAGI (reference sequence). Germline trimming cut 0 bases from V and 2 bases from J; bases unmatched to any gene: 3. The CDR3 is made up of 16 amino acids. The CDR3 loop reads CASSYSGTDNTGELFF. The CDR3 bases are TGTGCCAGCAGTTACTCCGGGACAGATAACACCGGGGAGCTGTTTTTT.

The chain employs TRBV4-2 and TRBJ1-5; TRBD1 might be the D (5 bases). This CDR3 is 16 amino acids long. V lost 1 base, J lost 2 bases, and 12 bases lay in between. Per germline, CDR1 LGHNA and CDR2 YNFKEQ. CDR3 in DNA: TGTGCCAGCAGCCAAGTGCGGGGGTTTGGCAATCAGCCCCAGCATTTT. It encodes CASSQVRGFGNQPQHF.

The rearrangement uses TRBV13 and TRBJ1-6; D might be TRBD1 (6 bases). Germline V gives CDR1 PRHDT, CDR2 FYEKMQ (reference sequence). CDR3 length: 15 residues. The ends were cut back, 3 bases at V and 14 bases at J, with 20 bases in the middle. CDR3: CASSFIGVGQQTLHF. CDR3 nucleotides: TGTGCCAGCAGCTTTATAGGCGTAGGACAGCAGACCCTCCACTTT.

V gene TRBV11-3 combines with J gene TRBJ2-1, with 9 bases identical to TRBD1. The CDR3 runs to 16 residues. Germline V gene sequence: CDR1 SGHNT, CDR2 YENEEA. The trim removed 4 bases at V and 7 bases at J, leaving 11 bases unmatched. This CDR3 reads CASSSPGGQGTNEQFF. The CDR3 DNA reads as TGTGCCAGCAGCTCTCCGGGGGGACAGGGTACGAATGAGCAGTTCTTC. The whole variable domain, remainder taken from reference TRBV11-3 and TRBJ2-1, is EAGVVQSPRYKIIEKKQPVAFWCNPISGHNTLYWYLQNLGQGPELLIRYENEEAVDDSQLPKDRFSAERLKGVDSTLKIQPAELGDSAVYLCASSSPGGQGTNEQFFGPGTRLTVL.